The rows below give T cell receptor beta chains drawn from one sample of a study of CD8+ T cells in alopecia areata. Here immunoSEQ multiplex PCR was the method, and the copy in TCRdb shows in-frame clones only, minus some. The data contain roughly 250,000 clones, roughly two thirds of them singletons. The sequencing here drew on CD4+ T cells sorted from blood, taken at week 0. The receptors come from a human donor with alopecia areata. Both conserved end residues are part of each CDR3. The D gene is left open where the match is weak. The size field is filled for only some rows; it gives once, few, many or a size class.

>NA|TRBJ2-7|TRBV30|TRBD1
CAWSRGGTSSYEQYF
TGTGCCTGGAGTCGAGGGGGCACAAGCTCCTACGAGCAGTACTTC
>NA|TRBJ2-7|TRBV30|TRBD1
CAWSAGGPYEQYF
TGTGCCTGGAGTGCAGGGGGACCCTACGAGCAGTACTTC
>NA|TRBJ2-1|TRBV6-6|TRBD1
CASSPPDRGIGTEQFF
TGTGCCAGCAGCCCCCCGGACAGGGGTATAGGTACTGAGCAGTTCTTC
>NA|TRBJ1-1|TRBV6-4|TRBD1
CASSPDRGNTEAFF
TGTGCCAGCAGTCCAGACAGGGGGAACACTGAAGCTTTCTTT
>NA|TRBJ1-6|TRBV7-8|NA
CASSLGPGNSPLHF
TGTGCCAGCAGCTTAGGCCCAGGCAATTCACCCCTCCACTTT
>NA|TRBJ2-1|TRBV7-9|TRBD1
CASSPNPGTGRYNEQFF
TGTGCCAGCAGCCCCAATCCCGGGACAGGGAGATACAATGAGCAGTTCTTC
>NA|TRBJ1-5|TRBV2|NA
CASRADNQPQHF
TGTGCCAGCAGAGCTGACAATCAGCCCCAGCATTTT
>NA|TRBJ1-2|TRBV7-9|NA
CASSLPAREQAGYGYTF
TGTGCCAGCAGCTTGCCCGCCAGAGAACAAGCTGGCTATGGCTACACCTTC
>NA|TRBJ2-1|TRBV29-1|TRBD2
CSVMATGGIALLSYNEQFF
TGCAGCGTCATGGCTACGGGGGGAATTGCGCTCCTATCCTACAATGAGCAGTTCTTC
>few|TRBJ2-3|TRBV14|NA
CASSQVGTSTDTQYF
TGTGCCAGCAGCCAAGTTGGGACTAGCACAGATACGCAGTATTTT
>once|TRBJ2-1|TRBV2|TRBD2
CASRVEFLAANEQFF
TGTGCCAGCAGGGTGGAGTTTCTAGCGGCCAATGAGCAGTTCTTC
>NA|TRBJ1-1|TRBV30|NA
CAWAELEAFF
TGTGCCTGGGCAGAACTTGAAGCTTTCTTT
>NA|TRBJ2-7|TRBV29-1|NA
CAFETVSYEQYF
TGCGCGTTTGAGACGGTCTCCTACGAGCAGTACTTC
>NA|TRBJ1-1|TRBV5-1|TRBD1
CASSLEQGAGAFF
TGCGCCAGCAGCTTGGAGCAGGGGGCGGGAGCTTTCTTT
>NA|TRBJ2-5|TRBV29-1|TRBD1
CSGQGVQETQYF
TGCAGCGGCCAGGGGGTCCAAGAGACCCAGTACTTC
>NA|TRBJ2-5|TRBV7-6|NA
CASSRSLGPETQYF
TGTGCCAGCAGCCGATCGTTGGGCCCGGAGACCCAGTACTTC
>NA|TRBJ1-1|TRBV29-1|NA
CSVHKGRGEAFF
TGCAGCGTTCACAAGGGCAGGGGTGAAGCTTTCTTT